This T cell receptor (beta chain) originates from a study of blood T cell repertoires in COVID-19. Measured with immunoSEQ multiplex PCR; TCRdb has only the in-frame clones, and not every one. The data contain 100,000 to 150,000 clones, roughly 69% of them singletons. The CDR3 is made up of 14 amino acids. Germline loops: CDR1 SGHRS, CDR2 YFSETQ. V was cut by 0 bases and J by 0 bases, with 6 bases left in between. Input material: peripheral blood. J is TRBJ1-2 and V is TRBV5-1; no clear D gene. The sequence derives from a woman aged 70 to 79 with acute or convalescent COVID-19. The CDR3 bases are TGCGCCAGCAGCTTGGGGCCAACTAACTATGGCTACACCTTC. This sequence encodes CASSLGPTNYGYTF. Using reference TRBV5-1 and TRBJ1-2 for the parts outside the CDR3, the full variable domain is KAGVTQTPRYLIKTRGQQVTLSCSPISGHRSVSWYQQTPGQGLQFLFEYFSETQRNKGNFPGRFSGRQFSNSRSEMNVSTLELGDSALYLCASSLGPTNYGYTFGSGTRLTVV.